In this sample, the clone carrying this TCR beta chain turned up a few times. Its antigen remains unidentified. In the same sample, other DNA sequences code for this CDR3. This entry belongs to a study of shared clonotypes between healthy human individuals. Points from the study as a whole: Sampling covered nothing but blood. Tissue TCR repertoires likely differ from those found in blood.

Profiled with immunoSEQ multiplex PCR; TCRdb holds only in-frame clones, not every one. The repertoire holds about 1,800,000 clones, with approximately 95% as singletons. It was CD45RO-negative cells, positively selected for CCR7, that made up naive CD8 cells, with terminally differentiated effector memory CD45RA+ cells excluded. Among the donors, all were Caucasian adults who lived in Nashville, Tennessee. V shed 1 base and J 3 bases; nucleotides not matched to a gene: 0. In germline, CDR1 is SGHNT, CDR2 YYREEE (reference sequence). The CDR3 runs to 13 residues. The sequenced sample was naive CD8+ T cells sorted from blood. The rearrangement joins TRBV5-4 to TRBJ1-1; 7 bases map to TRBD1. The receptor comes from a man in his late teens or twenties in good health. CDR3 in amino acids: CASSLTGDTEAFF. The CDR3, as DNA: TGTGCCAGCAGCTTGACAGGGGACACTGAAGCTTTCTTT. Variable domain in full (rest from reference TRBV5-4 and TRBJ1-1): ETGVTQSPTHLIKTRGQQVTLRCSSQSGHNTVSWYQQALGQGPQFIFQYYREEENGRGNFPPRFSGLQFPNYSSELNVNALELDDSALYLCASSLTGDTEAFFGQGTRLTVV.